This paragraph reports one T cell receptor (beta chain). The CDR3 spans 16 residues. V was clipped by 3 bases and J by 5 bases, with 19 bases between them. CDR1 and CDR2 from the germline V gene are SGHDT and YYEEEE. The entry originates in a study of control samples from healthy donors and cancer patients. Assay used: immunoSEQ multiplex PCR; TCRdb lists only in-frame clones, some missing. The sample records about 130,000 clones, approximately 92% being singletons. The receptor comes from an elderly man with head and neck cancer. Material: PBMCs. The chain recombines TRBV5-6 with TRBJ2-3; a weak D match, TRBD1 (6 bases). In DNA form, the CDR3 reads TGTGCCAGCAGCTGGGTTGGGGGACACGGAGGAGATACGCAGTATTTT. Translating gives CASSWVGGHGGDTQYF.